The T cell receptor (beta chain) described here comes from a study of post-analysis software for immune sequencing data. The CDR3 sequence is 15 residues long. The germline V gene has CDR1 DFQATT and CDR2 SNEGSKA (reference sequence). The sample holds a few counts of this clonotype. Its antigen remains unknown. Study-wide results and limits: Relative to controls, patients had five TRBV segments at higher frequency, with TRBV5-6, TRBV5-1 and TRBV20-1 among these.

TCR beta cDNA libraries included unique molecular identifiers. When about 1 to 11 million T cells were used, they gave roughly 500,000 cDNA molecules. TCRdb fed the PCR reads into MiXCR, producing one record per CDR3 protein. Altogether 650,000 to 850,000 distinct CDR3 sequences are present, about 57% being singletons, with the ten largest covering about 4.5%. Sequencing was done on a sample of blood. This sequence originates from a girl between 10 and 17 years old with multiple sclerosis. The J gene is TRBJ2-7, the V gene TRBV20-1; 9 bases match TRBD2. CDR3 DNA sequence: TGCAGCTTCGGGGTTAATAGCGGGAGACCGATGGAGCAGTACTTC. This sequence encodes CSFGVNSGRPMEQYF.